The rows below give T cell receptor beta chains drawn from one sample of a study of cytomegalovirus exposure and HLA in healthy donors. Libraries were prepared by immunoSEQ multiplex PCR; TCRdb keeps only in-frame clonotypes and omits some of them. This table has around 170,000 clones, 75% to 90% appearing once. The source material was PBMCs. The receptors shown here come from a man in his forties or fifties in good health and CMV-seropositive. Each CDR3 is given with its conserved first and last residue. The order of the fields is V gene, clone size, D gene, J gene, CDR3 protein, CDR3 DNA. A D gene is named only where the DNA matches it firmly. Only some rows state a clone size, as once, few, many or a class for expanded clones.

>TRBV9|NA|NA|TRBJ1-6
CASSPLSSYNSPLHF
TGTGCCAGCAGCCCCCTGAGCTCCTATAATTCACCCCTCCACTTT
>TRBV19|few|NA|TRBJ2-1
CASSIDGSSYNEQFF
TGTGCCAGTAGTATCGACGGGAGCTCCTACAATGAGCAGTTCTTC
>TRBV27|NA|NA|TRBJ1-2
CASSFGPSRGYTF
TGTGCCAGCAGTTTCGGGCCCTCGCGGGGGTACACCTTC
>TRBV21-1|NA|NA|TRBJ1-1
CASSKPPPNTEAFF
TGTGCCAGCAGCAAACCCCCCCCTAACACTGAAGCTTTCTTT
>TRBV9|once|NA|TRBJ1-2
CASSVDHGARGYTF
TGTGCCAGCAGCGTCGACCATGGGGCCCGGGGCTACACCTTC
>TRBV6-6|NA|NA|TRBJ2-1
CASSYSSYSYNEQFF
TGTGCCAGCAGTTACTCGAGTTATTCCTACAATGAGCAGTTCTTC
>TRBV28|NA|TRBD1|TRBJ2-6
CASSIMPTGVTGANVLTF
TGTGCCAGCAGTATTATGCCAACAGGGGTTACTGGGGCCAACGTCCTGACTTTC
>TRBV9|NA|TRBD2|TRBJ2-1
CASSLTSEGDEQFF
TGTGCCAGCAGCTTGACTAGCGAGGGGGATGAGCAGTTCTTC
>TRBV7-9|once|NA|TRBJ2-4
CASSFEGRLAKNIQYF
TGTGCCAGCAGCTTTGAGGGCAGACTCGCCAAAAACATTCAGTACTTC
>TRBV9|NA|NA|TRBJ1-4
CASSGPNREKLFF
TGTGCCAGCAGCGGTCCAAACAGGGAAAAACTGTTTTTT
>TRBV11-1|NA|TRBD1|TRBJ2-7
CASSGEDRDAYEQYF
TGTGCCAGCAGCGGAGAAGACAGGGACGCCTACGAGCAGTACTTC
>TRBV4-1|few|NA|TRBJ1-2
CASSQDLNSPNYGYTF
TGCGCCAGCAGCCAAGATCTTAACAGCCCTAACTATGGCTACACCTTC
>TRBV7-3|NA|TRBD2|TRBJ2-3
CASSPAGNTQYF
TGTGCCAGCAGCCCAGCGGGAAATACGCAGTATTTT
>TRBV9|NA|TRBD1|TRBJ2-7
CASSATGWSYEQYF
TGTGCCAGCAGCGCGACAGGGTGGTCCTACGAGCAGTACTTC
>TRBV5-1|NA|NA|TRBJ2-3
CASSLAGGYATDTQYF
TGCGCCAGCAGCTTGGCGGGCGGGTACGCGACAGATACGCAGTATTTT
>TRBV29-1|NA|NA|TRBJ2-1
CSVEDLRGGEQFF
TGCAGCGTTGAAGATCTTAGGGGGGGTGAGCAGTTCTTC
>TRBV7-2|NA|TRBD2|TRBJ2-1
CASSLGFSGGYNEQFF
TGTGCCAGCAGCTTGGGGTTTAGCGGGGGGTACAATGAGCAGTTCTTC
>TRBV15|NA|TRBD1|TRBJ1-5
CATSASGTGFNQPQHF
TGTGCCACCAGCGCCTCCGGGACAGGGTTCAATCAGCCCCAGCATTTT
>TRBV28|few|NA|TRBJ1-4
CASSLLFGANEKLFF
TGTGCCAGCAGTTTGCTGTTCGGGGCTAATGAAAAACTGTTTTTT
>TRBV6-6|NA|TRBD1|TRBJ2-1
CASSYPGTGDEQFF
TGTGCCAGCAGTTACCCCGGGACAGGGGATGAGCAGTTCTTC
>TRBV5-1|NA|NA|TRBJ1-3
CASSLLPGGYGNTIYF
TGCGCCAGCAGCTTGCTTCCTGGGGGGTATGGAAACACCATATATTTT
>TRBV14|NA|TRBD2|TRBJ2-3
CASSQVSRGGQFTDTQYF
TGTGCCAGCAGCCAAGTCAGCCGCGGGGGGCAGTTCACAGATACGCAGTATTTT
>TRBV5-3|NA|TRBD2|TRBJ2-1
CARSLIGGGLRQFF
TGTGCCAGAAGCTTGATCGGGGGGGGCCTGCGGCAGTTCTTC
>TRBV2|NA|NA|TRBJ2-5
CATQRTRTQETQYF
TGTGCCACCCAGCGGACGCGCACCCAAGAGACCCAGTACTTC
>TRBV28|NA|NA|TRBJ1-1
CASSFSLDTEAFF
TGTGCCAGCAGTTTTAGCCTGGACACTGAAGCTTTCTTT
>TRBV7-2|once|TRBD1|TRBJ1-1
CASSSLDRGVEAFF
TGTGCCAGCAGCTCCTTAGACAGGGGAGTTGAAGCTTTCTTT
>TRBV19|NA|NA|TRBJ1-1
CASSTPGHSTEAFF
TGTGCCAGTAGTACCCCGGGACACTCCACTGAAGCTTTCTTT
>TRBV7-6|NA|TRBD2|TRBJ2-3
CASSIRTSGTMADTQYF
TGTGCCAGCAGCATCAGGACTAGCGGGACTATGGCAGATACGCAGTATTTT
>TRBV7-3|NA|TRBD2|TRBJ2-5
CASSLGSGGPQETQYF
TGTGCCAGCAGCTTAGGTAGCGGGGGACCCCAGGAGACCCAGTACTTC